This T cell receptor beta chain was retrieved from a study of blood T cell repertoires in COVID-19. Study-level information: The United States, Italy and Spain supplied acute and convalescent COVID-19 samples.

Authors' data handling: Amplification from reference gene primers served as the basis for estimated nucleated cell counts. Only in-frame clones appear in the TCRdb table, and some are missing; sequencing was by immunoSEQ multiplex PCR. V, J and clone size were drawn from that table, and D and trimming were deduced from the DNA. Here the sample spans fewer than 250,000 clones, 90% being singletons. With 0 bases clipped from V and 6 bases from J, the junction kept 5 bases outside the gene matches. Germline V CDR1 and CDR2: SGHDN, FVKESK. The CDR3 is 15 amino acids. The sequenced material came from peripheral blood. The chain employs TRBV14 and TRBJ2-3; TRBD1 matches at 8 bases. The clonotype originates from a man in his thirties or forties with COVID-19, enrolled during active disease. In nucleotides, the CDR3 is TGTGCCAGCAGCCAAGATGAGACAGGGGAGGATACGCAGTATTTT. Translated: CASSQDETGEDTQYF.